Shown below are 28 T cell receptor beta chains from a single sample sequenced in a study of cytomegalovirus exposure and HLA in healthy donors. With 60 Vbeta and 13 Jbeta primers, the PCR was carried out. Assay used: immunoSEQ multiplex PCR; TCRdb lists only in-frame clones, some missing. The sample has about 140,000 clones, just under 85% seen once. Sequencing was done on a sample of PBMCs. These receptors came from a man in his thirties or forties in good health and CMV-seropositive.

The genes are TRBV7-3 and TRBJ2-3; 7 bases match TRBD2. V was clipped by 4 bases and J by 2 bases; unmatched bases: 3. Germline-derived CDR1 and CDR2 are SGHTA and FQGTGA. The CDR3 spans 14 residues. The CDR3 DNA follows: TGTGCCAGCAGCTCGGGGGGTCACACAGATACGCAGTATTTT. Translating gives CASSSGGHTDTQYF.

V usage is TRBV23-1 and J usage is TRBJ2-3; D is uncertain. TRBV23-1 is placed among ORFs of uncertain function. Trimming cost V 8 bases and J 1 base, with 13 bases left between them. CDR3 size: 14 residues. The CDR3 sequence is CASLAVEGTDTQYF. CDR3 bases: TGCGCCAGCCTTGCAGTCGAGGGCACAGATACGCAGTATTTT.

J is TRBJ2-3 and V is TRBV20-1; tentatively, D is TRBD2 (6 bases). The CDR3 runs 11 residues. V was cut by 7 bases and J by 4 bases, with 9 bases left in between. CDR1 DFQATT and CDR2 SNEGSKA come from the germline V gene (reference sequence). The CDR3 DNA is TGCAGTGGGGACTTTTCAGATACGCAGTATTTT. Residues: CSGDFSDTQYF.

The chain links TRBV12-1 to TRBJ2-5; whether TRBD1, the table's D call, matches the DNA was not checked. TRBJ2-7 explains the end of the DNA better; the J call may be wrong. TRBV12-1 corresponds to a pseudogene. The CDR3 contains 14 residues. This CDR3 is CASSPMGRLCEQYF. CDR3 DNA: TGTGCCAGCAGTCCCATGGGGCGTTTGTGCGAGCAGTACTTC.

The V call is TRBV30, the J call TRBJ1-4; TRBD1 matches at 11 bases. CDR1 is GTSNPN and CDR2 is SVGIG in the germline V gene (reference sequence). The CDR3 spans 14 residues. J lost 6 bases, V lost 2 bases, and 2 bases had no gene match. CDR3 coding DNA: TGTGCCTGGAGTTTGGGACAGGGGGATGAAAAACTGTTTTTT. Amino acid sequence: CAWSLGQGDEKLFF.

J is TRBJ2-2 and V is TRBV7-9; 8 bases are a match to TRBD2. This CDR3 has 15 amino acids. Germline V CDR1 and CDR2: SEHNR, FQNEAQ (reference sequence). V dropped 5 bases and J dropped 6; count of bases not matched to a gene: 8. In DNA, the CDR3 is TGTGCCAGCAGCAAATTGCCGGGGGGGGCCGGGGAGCTGTTTTTT. It translates to CASSKLPGGAGELFF.

The chain combines TRBV10-1 with TRBJ2-7, with D perhaps matching TRBD2 (5 bases). Germline V gene lookup returns CDR1 WNHNN and CDR2 SYGVQD (reference sequence). The V gene lost 4 bases and the J gene lost 5 bases, with 12 bases spanning the gap. There are 13 residues in the CDR3. CDR3 loop: CASSGSDDHEQYF. In DNA, the CDR3 is TGCGCCAGCAGTGGTAGCGACGACCACGAGCAGTACTTC.

The J gene is TRBJ1-5, the V gene TRBV27, with 11 nucleotides matching TRBD1. This CDR3 contains 15 residues. The V and J ends lost 5 bases and 4 bases, in that order; junction bases with no gene match: 4. The germline V gene encodes CDR1 MNHEY and CDR2 SMNVEV (reference sequence). As DNA, the CDR3 is TGTGCCAGCAGTCAAGGGACAGGGGGTAATCAGCCCCAGCATTTT. Its translation is CASSQGTGGNQPQHF.

The chain joins TRBV5-6 to TRBJ2-1, with D tentatively TRBD1 (6 bases). V dropped 2 bases and J dropped 5 bases, with 14 bases sitting between them. From germline, CDR1 is SGHDT and CDR2 YYEEEE. The CDR3 spans 15 residues. CDR3 protein: CASSFGQLSNNEQFF. In nucleotides, the CDR3 is TGTGCCAGCAGCTTTGGACAGCTATCGAACAATGAGCAGTTCTTC. The entire variable domain, with the rest obtained from reference TRBV5-6 and TRBJ2-1, is as follows: DAGVTQSPTHLIKTRGQQVTLRCSPKSGHDTVSWYQQALGQGPQFIFQYYEEEERQRGNFPDRFSGHQFPNYSSELNVNALLLGDSALYLCASSFGQLSNNEQFFGPGTRLTVL.

The rearrangement links TRBV28 to TRBJ2-1; TRBD2 matches 7 bases. This CDR3 has 15 amino acids. V trimming: 1 base; J trimming: 7 bases; junction bases outside the gene matches: 7. Per the germline V gene, CDR1 is MDHEN and CDR2 is SYDVKM. CDR3 region: CASSLLAAGGNEQFF. The CDR3 bases are TGTGCCAGCAGTTTATTAGCCGCCGGGGGGAATGAGCAGTTCTTC.

This clone has only one observation. The chain couples TRBV10-3 to TRBJ2-2, with D perhaps matching TRBD2 (5 bases). This CDR3 has 14 residues. CDR1 is ENHRY and CDR2 is SYGVKD in the germline V gene. V was trimmed by 6 bases and J by 6 bases, leaving 14 bases between them. The chain's CDR3 is CAIREDPGAGELFF. The CDR3 bases are TGTGCCATCAGGGAAGACCCCGGGGCCGGGGAGCTGTTTTTT.

The chain links TRBV7-2 to TRBJ2-7; 13 nucleotides agree with TRBD2. The germline gives CDR1 SGHTA, CDR2 FQGNSA. The J segment lost 2 bases and the V segment lost 5 bases, leaving 3 bases of the junction unmatched. The CDR3 sequence is 15 residues long. The CDR3 bases are TGTGCCAGCAGCCACGGACTAGCGGGAGCCTACGAGCAGTACTTC. Protein: CASSHGLAGAYEQYF.

V usage is TRBV10-3 and J usage is TRBJ2-4; 7 positions agree with TRBD1. The trim removed 4 bases at V and 0 bases at J, leaving 3 bases unmatched. Germline V lookup: CDR1 ENHRY, CDR2 SYGVKD. The length of the CDR3 is 15 residues. The CDR3 is CAISGSGGAKNIQYF. CDR3 sequence (DNA): TGTGCCATCAGTGGGTCAGGGGGAGCCAAAAACATTCAGTACTTC.

The chain is built from TRBV10-1 and TRBJ2-5; TRBD1 matches 8 bases. The CDR3 consists of 16 residues. The germline V gene has CDR1 WNHNN and CDR2 SYGVQD (reference sequence). V gave up 6 bases and J gave up 2 bases; unmatched junction bases: 11. This CDR3 reads CASRCNRGQGQETQYF. CDR3 bases: TGCGCCAGCAGATGCAACCGAGGACAGGGACAAGAGACCCAGTACTTC.

V is TRBV4-2 and J is TRBJ1-1; D not resolved. V lost 5 bases and J lost 3, with 25 bases in between. Germline V CDR1 and CDR2: LGHNA, YNFKEQ. The CDR3 is 18 residues long. CDR3 sequence (DNA): TGTGCCAGCAGCTTAAGGGTTATGACGGGCGGGTTTGACACTGAAGCTTTCTTT. Translating gives CASSLRVMTGGFDTEAFF.

The rearrangement uses TRBV9 and TRBJ2-1, with 7 bases identical to TRBD2. From germline, CDR1 is SGDLS and CDR2 YYNGEE. The CDR3 is made up of 16 amino acids. Losses at the gene ends were 0 bases for V and 1 base for J; bases not matched to a gene: 4. The CDR3 region has the DNA TGTGCCAGCAGCGTAGTGGGGGGAGGGTCCTACAATGAGCAGTTCTTC. This sequence encodes CASSVVGGGSYNEQFF.

The CDR3 spells CASRPGTGDRGYTF. The CDR3 DNA is TGCGCCAGCAGACCCGGGACAGGGGATCGGGGCTACACCTTC. J is TRBJ1-2 and V is TRBV5-1, with 10 bases identical to TRBD1. V was clipped by 5 bases and J by 8 bases; unmatched bases: 9. This CDR3 is built from 14 residues. Germline CDR1 reads SGHRS; CDR2 reads YFSETQ.

This clone was seen more than once but under ten times. The chain has TRBV6-1 and TRBJ1-1, with a tentative D call TRBD1 (5 bases). Trimming pared 4 bases from V and 3 bases from J, leaving 9 bases between. The CDR3 is 13 residues long. Germline CDR1 MNHNS, CDR2 SASEGT. CDR3 DNA sequence: TGTGCCAGCAGTGGGGCAGGGTACACTGAAGCTTTCTTT. This gives the protein CASSGAGYTEAFF.

The rearrangement uses TRBV6-6 and TRBJ1-5; D is uncertain. The V gene's germline CDR1 is MNHNY and CDR2 SVGAGI (reference sequence). The V gene lost 5 bases and the J gene lost 4 bases, with 12 bases spanning the gap. The CDR3 length is 14 residues. As DNA, the CDR3 is TGTGCCAGCAGTGCAGGAGGTTGGAATCAGCCCCAGCATTTT. As protein: CASSAGGWNQPQHF.

This chain joins TRBV28 and TRBJ1-2, with 7 bases lining up with TRBD1. Unmatched junction bases numbered 6, after V lost 6 bases and J lost 8 bases. Germline V gives CDR1 MDHEN, CDR2 SYDVKM. The CDR3 length is 12 residues. This CDR3 reads CASSQGVQGYTF. The CDR3 region has the DNA TGTGCCAGCAGCCAGGGGGTTCAAGGCTACACCTTC.

The chain joins TRBV15 to TRBJ2-5; D might be TRBD2 (5 bases). Germline CDR1 reads LNHNV; CDR2 reads YYDKDF (reference sequence). The CDR3 has 16 amino acids. V lost 3 bases and J lost 4, with 18 bases in between. The CDR3 loop is CATSSRLTAKGETQYF. The CDR3 region has the DNA TGTGCCACCAGCAGCAGACTAACGGCGAAAGGAGAGACCCAGTACTTC.

The rearrangement joins TRBV6-5 to TRBJ1-5; perhaps TRBD1 as D (5 bases). This CDR3 is built from 13 residues. Deletions cut 6 bases from V and 5 bases from J, with 11 bases between. CDR1 is MNHEY, CDR2 SVGAGI, per germline. In DNA, the CDR3 is TGTGCCAGCAGGCCCCGGGGGGATCAGCCCCAGCATTTT. Amino acids: CASRPRGDQPQHF.

The genes are TRBV7-8 and TRBJ2-7; perhaps TRBD2 as D (6 bases). Germline-derived CDR1 and CDR2 are SGHVS and FQNEAQ. Trimming shortened V by 4 bases and J by 2 bases, and 12 bases separated the two germline ends. This CDR3 contains 14 residues. The CDR3 loop reads CASSSGGAAYEQYF. The DNA of the CDR3 is TGTGCCAGCAGCTCCGGGGGAGCCGCCTACGAGCAGTACTTC.

The CDR3 DNA follows: TGTGCCAGCAGTCTCCCCCCGGCCAACGTCCTGACTTTC. Protein product: CASSLPPANVLTF. The chain joins TRBV25-1 to TRBJ2-6; D ambiguous. This CDR3 comprises 13 residues. V lost 5 bases and J 6 bases, leaving 8 bases between the germline ends. The germline gives CDR1 MGHDK, CDR2 SYGVNS.

Comments on this clone: The junction does not match germline at one end; this may be a read error. This chain links TRBV19 with TRBJ1-4, with a possible D match to TRBD1 (5 bases). The CDR3 is 13 residues long. Germline V CDR1 and CDR2: LNHDA, SQIVND (reference sequence). Here the CDR3 DNA reads TGTGCCAGTAGTAATGGAGTGCTCGGCAGGGAACTTTTT. It codes for CASSNGVLGRELF.

The chain joins TRBV7-9 to TRBJ1-2, with TRBD1 as a possible D gene (6 bases). The CDR3 totals 15 residues. Germline V gene data show CDR1 as SEHNR and CDR2 as FQNEAQ (reference sequence). Trimming left V 5 bases short and J 0 bases short, with 13 bases between. CDR3: CASSTLGGTNYGYTF. In DNA form, the CDR3 reads TGTGCCAGCAGCACACTAGGGGGAACTAACTATGGCTACACCTTC.

This clone was counted a single time. V usage is TRBV7-2 and J usage is TRBJ2-3; TRBD2 matches 10 bases. The CDR3 spans 15 residues. Germline V CDR1 and CDR2: SGHTA, FQGNSA. Trimming took 3 bases from V and 4 from J; bases not matched to a gene: 4. CDR3 amino acids: CASSFSGLAADTQYF. CDR3 in DNA: TGTGCCAGCAGCTTTTCTGGACTAGCGGCAGATACGCAGTATTTT.

This chain joins TRBV18 and TRBJ2-3; a possible D gene is TRBD2 (5 bases). This CDR3 region has 15 residues. V lost 2 bases, J lost 2 bases, and 11 bases lay in between. Germline loops: CDR1 KGHSH, CDR2 LQKENI. The CDR3 loop is CASSPSSADTDTQYF. The CDR3 DNA is TGTGCCAGCTCACCAAGCTCAGCGGACACAGATACGCAGTATTTT.